This T cell receptor (beta chain) was sequenced in a study of T cells after yellow fever vaccination. Whole-study findings and limits: Re-detected after boosting: most primary clones, 96% of CD4 and about 85% of CD8.

V gave up 5 bases and J gave up 6 bases; unmatched junction bases: 6. CDR1 is SNHLY and CDR2 is FYNNEI in the germline V gene. CDR3 length: 13 amino acids. With regard to this clonotype: What it binds is not known.

As TCR cDNA was made by 5'RACE template switching, a universal primer site and UMIs were added. TCRdb re-called the 5' RACE reads through MiXCR, storing one row per CDR3 protein. The repertoire holds nearly 550,000 distinct CDR3 sequences, with approximately 21% as singletons. The chain recombines TRBV2 with TRBJ2-7, with 8 bases that match TRBD1. The sequence was obtained from a man between 25 and 39 years old who received the YFV17D yellow fever vaccine. The sample consisted of PBMCs, taken 15 days after the yellow fever booster vaccination. CDR3 coding DNA: TGTGCCAGCAGTCCGTCGACAGGGGTCGAGCAGTACTTC. Translated, it gives CASSPSTGVEQYF.